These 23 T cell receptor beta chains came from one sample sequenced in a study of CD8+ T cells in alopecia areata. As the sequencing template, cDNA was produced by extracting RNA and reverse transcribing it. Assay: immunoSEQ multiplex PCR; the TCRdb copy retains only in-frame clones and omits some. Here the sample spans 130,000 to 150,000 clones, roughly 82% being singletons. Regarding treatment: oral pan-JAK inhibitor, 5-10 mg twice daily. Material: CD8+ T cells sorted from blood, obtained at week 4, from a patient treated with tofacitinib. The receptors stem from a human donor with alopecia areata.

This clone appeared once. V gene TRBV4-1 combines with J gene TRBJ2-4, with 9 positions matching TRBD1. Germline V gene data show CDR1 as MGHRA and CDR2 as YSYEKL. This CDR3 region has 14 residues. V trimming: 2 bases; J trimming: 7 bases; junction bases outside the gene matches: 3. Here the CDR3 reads CASSQTGQGNIQYF. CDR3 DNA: TGCGCCAGCAGCCAAACGGGACAGGGCAACATTCAGTACTTC.

As DNA, the CDR3 is TGTGCCAGCAGCCCCACGGGTCTCTGGACCCAGTACTTC. Residues: CASSPTGLWTQYF. The chain links TRBV7-9 to TRBJ2-5; D is uncertain. The CDR3 is made up of 13 amino acids. Looked up from germline, CDR1 is SEHNR and CDR2 is FQNEAQ (reference sequence). The ends were cut back, 5 bases at V and 7 bases at J, with 14 bases in the middle.

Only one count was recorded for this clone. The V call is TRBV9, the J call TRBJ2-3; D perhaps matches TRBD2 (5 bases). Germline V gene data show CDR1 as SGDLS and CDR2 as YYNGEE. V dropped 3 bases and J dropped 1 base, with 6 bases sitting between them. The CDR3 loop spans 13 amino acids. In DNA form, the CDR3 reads TGTGCCAGCAGCGGGGGAGGCACAGATACGCAGTATTTT. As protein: CASSGGGTDTQYF.

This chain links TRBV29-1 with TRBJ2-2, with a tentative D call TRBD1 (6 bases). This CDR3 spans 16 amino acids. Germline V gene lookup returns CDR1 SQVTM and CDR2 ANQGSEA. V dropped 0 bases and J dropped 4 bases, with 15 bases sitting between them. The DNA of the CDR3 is TGCAGCGTTGAAGATTCGAACAGGGCGGTCACCGGGGAGCTGTTTTTT. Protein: CSVEDSNRAVTGELFF.

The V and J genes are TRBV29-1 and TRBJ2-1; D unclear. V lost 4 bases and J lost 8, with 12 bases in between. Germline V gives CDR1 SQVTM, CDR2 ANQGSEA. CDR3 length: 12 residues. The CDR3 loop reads CSVAPSGYEQFF. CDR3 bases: TGCAGCGTTGCCCCTTCAGGCTATGAGCAGTTCTTC.

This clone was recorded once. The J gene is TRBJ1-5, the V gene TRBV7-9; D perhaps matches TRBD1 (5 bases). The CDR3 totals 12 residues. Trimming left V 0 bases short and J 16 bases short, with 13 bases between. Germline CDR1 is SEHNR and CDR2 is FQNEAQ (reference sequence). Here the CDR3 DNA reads TGTGCCAGCAGCTTAGCCCTATTGACAGTACATTTT. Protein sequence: CASSLALLTVHF.

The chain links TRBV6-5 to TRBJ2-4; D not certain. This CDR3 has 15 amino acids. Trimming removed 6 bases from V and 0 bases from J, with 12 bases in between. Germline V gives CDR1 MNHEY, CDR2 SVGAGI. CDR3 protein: CASSHAPVAKNIQYF. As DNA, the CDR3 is TGTGCCAGCAGCCATGCCCCGGTAGCCAAAAACATTCAGTACTTC.

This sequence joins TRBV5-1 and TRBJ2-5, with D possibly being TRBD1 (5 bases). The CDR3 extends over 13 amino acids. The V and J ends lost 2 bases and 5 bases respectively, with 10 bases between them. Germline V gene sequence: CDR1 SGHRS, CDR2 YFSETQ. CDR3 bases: TGCGCCAGCAGCTTCGAAGGGGTTGAGACCCAGTACTTC. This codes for CASSFEGVETQYF.

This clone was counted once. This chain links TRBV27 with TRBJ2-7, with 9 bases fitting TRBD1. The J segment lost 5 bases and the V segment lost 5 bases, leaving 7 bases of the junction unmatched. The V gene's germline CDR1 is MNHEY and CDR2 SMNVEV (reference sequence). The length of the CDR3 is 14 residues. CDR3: CASSPGTGKNEQYF. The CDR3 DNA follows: TGTGCCAGCAGTCCCGGGACAGGGAAAAACGAGCAGTACTTC.

DNA of the CDR3: TGCGCCAGCAGCCAAGATGTAGGTCCGTCCTACAATGAGCAGTTCTTC. Its translation: CASSQDVGPSYNEQFF. This rearrangement joins TRBV4-3 to TRBJ2-1, with D hard to call. V gave up 0 bases and J gave up 1 base, with 10 bases separating them. From germline, CDR1 is LGHNA and CDR2 YSLEER. This CDR3 is 16 amino acids long.

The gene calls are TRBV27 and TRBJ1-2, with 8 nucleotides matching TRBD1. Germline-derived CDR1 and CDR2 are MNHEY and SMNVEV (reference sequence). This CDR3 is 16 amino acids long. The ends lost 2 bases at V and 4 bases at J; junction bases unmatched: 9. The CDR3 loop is CASSLRPGGVIYGYTF. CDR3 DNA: TGTGCCAGCAGTTTAAGGCCAGGGGGCGTAATCTATGGCTACACCTTC.

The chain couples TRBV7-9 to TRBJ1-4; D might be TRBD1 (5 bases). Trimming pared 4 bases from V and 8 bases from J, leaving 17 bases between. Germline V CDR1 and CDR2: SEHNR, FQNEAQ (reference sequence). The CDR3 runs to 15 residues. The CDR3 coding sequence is TGTGCCAGCAGCTCGGAGGGGTTGAATCGCGAAAAACTGTTTTTT. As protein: CASSSEGLNREKLFF.

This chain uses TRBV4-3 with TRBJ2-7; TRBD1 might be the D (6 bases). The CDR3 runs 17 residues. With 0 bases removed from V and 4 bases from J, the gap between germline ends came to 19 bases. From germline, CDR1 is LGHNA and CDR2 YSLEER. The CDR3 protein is CASSQDWLAGVDYEQYF. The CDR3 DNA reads TGCGCCAGCAGCCAAGATTGGTTGGCAGGGGTGGATTACGAGCAGTACTTC.

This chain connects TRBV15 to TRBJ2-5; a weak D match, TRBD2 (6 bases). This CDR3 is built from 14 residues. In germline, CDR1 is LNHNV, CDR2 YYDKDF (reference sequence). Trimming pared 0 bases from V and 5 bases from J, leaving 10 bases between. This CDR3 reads CATSRDFRGETQYF. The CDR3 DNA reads TGTGCCACCAGCAGAGATTTCCGGGGGGAGACCCAGTACTTC. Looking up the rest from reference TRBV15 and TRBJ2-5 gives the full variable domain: DAMVIQNPRYQVTQFGKPVTLSCSQTLNHNVMYWYQQKSSQAPKLLFHYYDKDFNNEADTPDNFQSRRPNTSFCFLDIRSPGLGDTAMYLCATSRDFRGETQYFGPGTRLLVL.

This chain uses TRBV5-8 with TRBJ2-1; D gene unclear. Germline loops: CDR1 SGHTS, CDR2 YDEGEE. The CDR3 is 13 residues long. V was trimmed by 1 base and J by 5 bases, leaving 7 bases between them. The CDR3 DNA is TGTGCCAGCAGCTTGCGTGGGGACAATGAGCAGTTCTTC. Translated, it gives CASSLRGDNEQFF.

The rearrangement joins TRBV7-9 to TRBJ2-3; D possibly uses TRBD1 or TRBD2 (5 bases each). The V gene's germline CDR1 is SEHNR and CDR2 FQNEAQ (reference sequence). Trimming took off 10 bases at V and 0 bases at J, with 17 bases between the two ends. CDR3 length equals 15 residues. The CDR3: CATQATGRSTDTQYF. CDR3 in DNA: TGTGCCACGCAGGCCACGGGGCGCAGCACAGATACGCAGTATTTT.

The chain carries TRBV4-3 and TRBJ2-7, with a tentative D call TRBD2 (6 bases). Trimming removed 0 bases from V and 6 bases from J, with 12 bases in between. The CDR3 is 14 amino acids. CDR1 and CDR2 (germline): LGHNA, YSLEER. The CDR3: CASSQDSGGGEQYF. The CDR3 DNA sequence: TGCGCCAGCAGCCAAGATAGCGGAGGCGGCGAGCAGTACTTC.

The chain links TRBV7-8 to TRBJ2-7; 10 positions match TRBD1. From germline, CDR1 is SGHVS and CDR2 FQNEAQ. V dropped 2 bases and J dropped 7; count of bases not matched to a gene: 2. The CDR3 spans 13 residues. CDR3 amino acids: CASSLRTGGEQYF. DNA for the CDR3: TGTGCCAGCAGCTTAAGGACAGGGGGGGAGCAGTACTTC.

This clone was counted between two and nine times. CDR3 loop: CASSLDGAYEQYF. CDR3 sequence (DNA): TGCGCCAGCAGCTTGGATGGGGCCTACGAGCAGTACTTC. The chain uses TRBV5-1 and TRBJ2-7; no definite D call. CDR3 length equals 13 residues. With 0 bases removed from V and 2 bases from J, the gap between germline ends came to 6 bases. Germline CDR1 and CDR2: SGHRS and YFSETQ.

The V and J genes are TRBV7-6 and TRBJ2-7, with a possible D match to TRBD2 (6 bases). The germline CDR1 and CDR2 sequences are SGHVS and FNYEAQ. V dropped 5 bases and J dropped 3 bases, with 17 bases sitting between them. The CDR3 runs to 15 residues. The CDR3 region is CASSGTGGDLYEQYF. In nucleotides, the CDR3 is TGTGCCAGCAGCGGGACCGGCGGGGACCTCTACGAGCAGTACTTC.

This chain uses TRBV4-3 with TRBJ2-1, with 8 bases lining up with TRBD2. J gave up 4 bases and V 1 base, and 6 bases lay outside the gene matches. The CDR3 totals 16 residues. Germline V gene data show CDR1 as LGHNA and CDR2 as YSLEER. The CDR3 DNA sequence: TGCGCCAGCAGCCAAGGGGCGGGGGGCCATTACAATGAGCAGTTCTTC. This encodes CASSQGAGGHYNEQFF.

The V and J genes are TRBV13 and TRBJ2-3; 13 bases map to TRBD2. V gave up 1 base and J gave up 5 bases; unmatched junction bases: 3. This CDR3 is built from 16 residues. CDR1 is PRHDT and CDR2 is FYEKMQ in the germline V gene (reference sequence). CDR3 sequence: CASSLVRLAGGDTQYF. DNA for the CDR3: TGTGCCAGCAGCTTAGTACGACTAGCGGGAGGAGATACGCAGTATTTT.

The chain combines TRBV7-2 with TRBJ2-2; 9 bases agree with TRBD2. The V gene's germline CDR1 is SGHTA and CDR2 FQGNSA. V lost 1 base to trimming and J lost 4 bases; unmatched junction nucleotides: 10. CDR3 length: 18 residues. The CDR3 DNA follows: TGTGCCAGCAGCTTAGTTTCTCTAGCGGGGAGATCCACCGGGGAGCTGTTTTTT. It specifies CASSLVSLAGRSTGELFF.